What follows are 29 T cell receptor beta chains derived from one specimen sequenced in a study of blood T cells in healthy people across ages. A J-beta primer mix and a sample-barcoded 5' primer were used in a second PCR of about 7 to 12 cycles. TCRdb ran MiXCR on the 5' RACE reads and lists one entry per CDR3 protein. The sample lists about 510,000 distinct CDR3 sequences, about 25% occurring once. Separately, the same data were catalogued under a study of T cells of mothers and their children.

Sequencing used blood. The receptors stem from a boy aged 2-15 years in good health.

This clonotype was observed a few times. The V and J genes are TRBV6-2 or TRBV6-3 and TRBJ2-5; 8 positions agree with TRBD2. The CDR3 runs to 16 residues. Trimming at V came to 5 bases and at J to 3 bases, leaving 11 bases not matched to a gene. Looked up from germline, CDR1 is MNHEY and CDR2 is SVGEGT. CDR3 DNA sequence: TGTGCCAGCAGTCAGACTCTAGCGGGCGGCGAAGAGACCCAGTACTTC. This codes for CASSQTLAGGEETQYF.

The rearrangement links TRBV20-1 to TRBJ2-7; the match to TRBD2 covers 10 bases. Trimming took 6 bases from V and 0 from J; bases not matched to a gene: 14. Germline assignment: CDR1 DFQATT and CDR2 SNEGSKA (reference sequence). The CDR3 consists of 17 residues. The CDR3 DNA is TGCAGTGCCTTTCGGACTAGCGGAGGGGGTTTCTCCTACGAGCAGTACTTC. This sequence encodes CSAFRTSGGGFSYEQYF.

This clonotype came up a few times. J is TRBJ2-3 and V is TRBV4-1, with unresolved D. CDR1 and CDR2 (germline): MGHRA, YSYEKL. CDR3 length: 12 amino acids. Between the trimmed V and J ends, which lost 3 bases and 8 bases, there was a span of 9 bases. For the CDR3, the DNA is TGCGCCAGCAGCCAGAACGGTGCTACGCAGTATTTT. It codes for CASSQNGATQYF.

This clonotype was counted once. In nucleotides, the CDR3 is TGCAGTACCCTAGCGGGAGCGATGGATACGCAGTATTTT. Amino acid sequence: CSTLAGAMDTQYF. J is TRBJ2-3 and V is TRBV20-1, with 10 bases identical to TRBD2. V shed 8 bases and J 6 bases; nucleotides not matched to a gene: 8. This CDR3 is 13 amino acids long. CDR1 and CDR2 from the germline V gene are DFQATT and SNEGSKA (reference sequence).

This clonotype was observed at least ten times. The chain links TRBV7-2 to TRBJ2-5, with D unresolved. The CDR3 extends over 12 amino acids. V lost 1 base, J lost 3 bases, and 3 bases lay in between. Germline CDR1 reads SGHTA; CDR2 reads FQGNSA. The CDR3 DNA is TGTGCCAGCAGCTTAGGAAAAGAGACCCAGTACTTC. This codes for CASSLGKETQYF.

This clonotype has only a few counts. In DNA form, the CDR3 reads TGTGCCAGCAGCTTAAATAGCGTCCAAGAGACCCAGTACTTC. Translation gives CASSLNSVQETQYF. The chain carries TRBV7-9 and TRBJ2-5; TRBD2 is a possible D gene (5 bases). The CDR3 contains 14 residues. The V gene lost 2 bases and the J gene lost 1 base, with 8 bases spanning the gap. The germline gives CDR1 SEHNR, CDR2 FQNEAQ (reference sequence).

V and J are TRBV9 and TRBJ1-2; D gene uncertain. Trimming removed 4 bases at V and 4 bases at J, with 14 bases between. The CDR3 sequence is 14 residues long. Germline V gene data show CDR1 as SGDLS and CDR2 as YYNGEE. In DNA form, the CDR3 reads TGTGCCAGCAGCCCCCCCGGCGGGGTCTATGGCTACACCTTC. Amino acids: CASSPPGGVYGYTF.

The chain carries TRBV10-3 and TRBJ2-3; D is possibly TRBD2 (6 bases). This CDR3 is built from 19 residues. The germline CDR1 and CDR2 sequences are ENHRY and SYGVKD. Trimming cost V 4 bases and J 0 bases, with 23 bases left between them. The CDR3 loop is CAISVEKGGVGTSTDTQYF. Written as DNA, the CDR3 is TGTGCCATCAGTGTGGAGAAGGGCGGGGTCGGAACCAGCACAGATACGCAGTATTTT.

This clonotype was found many times. The chain links TRBV6-1 to TRBJ2-5, with 10 nucleotides matching TRBD2. Germline values: CDR1 MNHNS, CDR2 SASEGT. After removal of 6 bases from V and 5 bases from J, the junction contained 15 bases not matched to a gene. CDR3 length: 17 residues. The CDR3: CASRSIGDSGGAETQYF. The CDR3 DNA reads as TGTGCCAGCAGGTCTATAGGGGACAGCGGGGGGGCGGAGACCCAGTACTTC.

The CDR3 sequence: CSVTMRGRDIQYF. The CDR3 DNA is TGCAGCGTTACGATGAGGGGACGGGACATTCAGTACTTC. The chain is built from TRBV29-1 and TRBJ2-4; D may be TRBD1 or TRBD2 (5 bases each). The germline CDR1 and CDR2 sequences are SQVTM and ANQGSEA. This CDR3 spans 13 amino acids. Trimming left V 5 bases short and J 8 bases short, with 16 bases between.

Only a few counts were recorded for this clonotype. The J gene is TRBJ2-3, the V gene TRBV10-3; 9 bases map to TRBD2. The CDR3 is 15 residues long. V shed 5 bases, J shed 2 bases, and the junction held 5 bases outside the gene matches. Germline V gives CDR1 ENHRY, CDR2 SYGVKD. The CDR3 loop reads CAISPPSGDTDTQYF. In DNA, the CDR3 is TGTGCCATCAGTCCCCCTAGCGGGGACACAGATACGCAGTATTTT.

The V gene is TRBV18, the J gene TRBJ1-1; D gene unclear. Germline CDR1 reads KGHSH; CDR2 reads LQKENI. The V end was cut by 3 bases, the J end by 6 bases, with 11 bases between. The CDR3 length is 13 residues. The CDR3 DNA reads as TGTGCCAGCTCACCCGACGGGAGGGCTGAAGCTTTCTTT. Its translation: CASSPDGRAEAFF.

This clonotype occurred once. This chain uses TRBV7-2 with TRBJ2-3; 9 nucleotides agree with TRBD2. V shed 4 bases and J 6 bases; nucleotides not matched to a gene: 8. CDR1 and CDR2 from the germline V gene are SGHTA and FQGNSA. The CDR3 totals 15 residues. CDR3 sequence (DNA): TGTGCCAGCAGCTCGGCGGGGGGGACATTCGATACGCAGTATTTT. Encoded protein: CASSSAGGTFDTQYF.

The chain is built from TRBV10-3 and TRBJ1-2; D is possibly TRBD1 (6 bases). Per germline, CDR1 ENHRY and CDR2 SYGVKD. This CDR3 contains 15 residues. With 4 bases removed from V and 3 bases from J, the gap between germline ends came to 15 bases. The CDR3 here is CAISVERGSDYGYTF. DNA for the CDR3: TGTGCCATCAGTGTAGAGAGGGGGTCCGACTATGGCTACACCTTC.

The table lists this clonotype with a few counts. The V gene is TRBV4-1, the J gene TRBJ2-3, with TRBD2 matching over 8 bases. This CDR3 comprises 16 residues. Trimming took 1 base from V and 5 from J; bases not matched to a gene: 8. Germline V lookup: CDR1 MGHRA, CDR2 YSYEKL. The CDR3 nucleotides read TGCGCCAGCAGCCAAGGTCCGGGGGGGCTAGGAGATACGCAGTATTTT. Its translation: CASSQGPGGLGDTQYF.

The gene calls are TRBV3-1 and TRBJ2-7; 7 bases line up with TRBD2. The germline V gene encodes CDR1 LGHDT and CDR2 YNNKEL (reference sequence). This CDR3 region has 18 residues. V lost 0 bases and J lost 3; bases outside the gene matches: 14. DNA for the CDR3: TGTGCCAGCAGCCAAGACCGCAAGTACGGGGGGAAGTACTACGAGCAGTACTTC. It translates to CASSQDRKYGGKYYEQYF.

The gene calls are TRBV20-1 and TRBJ1-2, with 8 bases that match TRBD1. Germline V gives CDR1 DFQATT, CDR2 SNEGSKA (reference sequence). The CDR3 extends over 15 amino acids. With V trimmed by 4 bases and J by 7 bases, 14 bases remained unmatched. CDR3: CSATQGAGGLGGYTF. Here the CDR3 DNA reads TGCAGTGCTACCCAGGGGGCAGGGGGCCTTGGTGGCTACACCTTC.

The rearrangement uses TRBV6-1 and TRBJ2-2; 11 positions agree with TRBD2. Losses at the gene ends were 5 bases for V and 3 bases for J; bases not matched to a gene: 8. This CDR3 has 17 residues. CDR1 MNHNS and CDR2 SASEGT come from the germline V gene. The CDR3 loop reads CASSLTSGSWYTGELFF. For the CDR3, the DNA is TGTGCCAGCAGTCTTACTAGCGGGAGTTGGTACACCGGGGAGCTGTTTTTT.

A few counts support this clonotype. V and J are TRBV4-3 and TRBJ2-5; perhaps TRBD1 as D (7 bases). Trimming left V 1 base short and J 4 bases short, with 13 bases between. The CDR3 contains 15 residues. Germline V gene data show CDR1 as LGHNA and CDR2 as YSLEER. The CDR3 protein is CASSQVWRGRETQYF. The CDR3 region has the DNA TGCGCCAGCAGCCAAGTATGGAGGGGGCGAGAGACCCAGTACTTC.

About this clonotype itself: This may arise from a read error, as a much more abundant clone is one base away. This chain connects TRBV2 to TRBJ2-5; no clear D. This CDR3 has 11 residues. The germline V gene encodes CDR1 SNHLY and CDR2 FYNNEI. This CDR3 reads CASSEVQTQSF. The CDR3 bases are TGTGCCAGCAGTGAAGTTCAGACCCAGTCCTTC.

The chain links TRBV5-1 to TRBJ1-3, with D possibly being TRBD1 (6 bases). V was clipped by 3 bases and J by 1 base, with 11 bases between them. The CDR3 spans 15 residues. CDR1 SGHRS and CDR2 YFSETQ come from the germline V gene. The CDR3 protein is CASSSQGGSGNTIYF. The CDR3 DNA reads TGCGCCAGCAGCTCGCAAGGGGGATCTGGAAACACCATATATTTT.

This chain connects TRBV4-1 to TRBJ2-4, with D perhaps TRBD1 (5 bases). Germline CDR1 reads MGHRA; CDR2 reads YSYEKL. The CDR3 runs to 16 residues. V dropped 3 bases and J dropped 8 bases, with 20 bases sitting between them. The CDR3 sequence: CASSQVTGYPGDIQYF. In DNA, the CDR3 is TGCGCCAGCAGCCAGGTAACAGGTTACCCTGGGGACATTCAGTACTTC.

Comments on this clonotype: The junction and the germline gene differ at one end; a read error may be behind it. The chain is built from TRBV10-3 and TRBJ2-5; TRBD1 matches at 9 bases. The end of the DNA aligns better with TRBJ2-1, so the J call may be wrong. The germline V gene has CDR1 ENHRY and CDR2 SYGVKD. CDR3 size: 17 residues. The DNA of the CDR3 is TGTGCCATCAGTGAGCCCGAGACAGGGGGAGCGTACAATGGGCAGTTCTTC. It encodes CAISEPETGGAYNGQFF.

The chain carries TRBV7-2 and TRBJ1-2; D not resolved. The length of the CDR3 is 13 residues. Trimming shortened V by 5 bases and J by 8 bases, and 15 bases separated the two germline ends. Germline values: CDR1 SGHTA, CDR2 FQGNSA. The CDR3 region has the DNA TGTGCCAGCAGCCCCGTTAGGGATGGAGGCTACACCTTC. This codes for CASSPVRDGGYTF.

At least ten counts were recorded for this clonotype. The V call is TRBV2, the J call TRBJ2-5; 14 nucleotides agree with TRBD2. V lost 5 bases and J lost 4; bases outside the gene matches: 6. Per germline, CDR1 SNHLY and CDR2 FYNNEI. The CDR3 has 16 amino acids. The CDR3 bases are TGTGCCAGCAGTCCCGGACTAGCGGGAGGAGGAGAGACCCAGTACTTC. Its protein is CASSPGLAGGGETQYF.

The gene calls are TRBV20-1 and TRBJ2-4; 7 bases line up with TRBD1. V dropped 5 bases and J dropped 5; count of bases not matched to a gene: 9. Germline-derived CDR1 and CDR2 are DFQATT and SNEGSKA (reference sequence). The CDR3 spans 14 residues. The CDR3 is CSAWPGGGENIQYF. The CDR3 region has the DNA TGCAGTGCTTGGCCAGGGGGTGGGGAAAACATTCAGTACTTC.

The chain is built from TRBV5-6 and TRBJ2-6; D is perhaps TRBD1 or TRBD2 (5 bases each). The germline V gene encodes CDR1 SGHDT and CDR2 YYEEEE. The V gene lost 3 bases and the J gene lost 1 base, with 20 bases spanning the gap. The CDR3 is 19 residues long. Here the CDR3 reads CASSSPFQGRRSGANVLTF. CDR3 bases: TGTGCCAGCAGCTCGCCGTTCCAGGGACGCAGGTCTGGGGCCAACGTCCTGACTTTC.

V and J are TRBV2 and TRBJ2-6; D unclear. Per the germline V gene, CDR1 is SNHLY and CDR2 is FYNNEI. Trimming removed 6 bases at V and 6 bases at J, with 9 bases between. The CDR3 is made up of 13 amino acids. CDR3 in DNA: TGTGCCAGCAGCCTCGTGGAGGCCAACGTCCTGACTTTC. This translates into CASSLVEANVLTF.

This rearrangement joins TRBV5-4 to TRBJ2-1; 16 nucleotides agree with TRBD2. The length of the CDR3 is 17 residues. The V gene's germline CDR1 is SGHNT and CDR2 YYREEE (reference sequence). Germline trimming cut 3 bases from V and 6 bases from J; bases unmatched to any gene: 6. CDR3 in DNA: TGTGCCAGCAGCTCCGGGACTAGCGGGAGGGTTTTCAATGAGCAGTTCTTC. It encodes CASSSGTSGRVFNEQFF. The complete variable domain, with remaining parts taken from reference TRBV5-4 and TRBJ2-1, reads ETGVTQSPTHLIKTRGQQVTLRCSSQSGHNTVSWYQQALGQGPQFIFQYYREEENGRGNFPPRFSGLQFPNYSSELNVNALELDDSALYLCASSSGTSGRVFNEQFFGPGTRLTVL.